One T cell receptor (beta chain) is described in this entry. Its antigen is unknown. No per-base quality is available; no much larger clone lies one base away. The sample originates from a study of early T cells in non-severe SARS-CoV-2 infection (dated by TCRdb to the early 2020s). As for the study more broadly: TCR sequencing used bulk RNA from unsorted whole blood, so alpha and beta chains could not be paired.

The method behind the library was 5' RACE. Reads for this sample came from a NextSeq 500. The TCR library protocol attached unique molecular identifiers to individual cDNA molecules to correct for sequencing error and PCR bias. TCR alpha and beta chains were both sequenced, and the abundances of alpha and beta sequences in each sample were closely correlated with each other. The paper's processing steps were these. Decombinator V4 was used to annotate the V gene, J gene and CDR3 of the TCR sequences. TCRs were defined as expanded if a significant change between any two time points was detected under a Poisson model with p below 0.0001. TCR abundances were normalised to the total number of TCRs sequenced in each sample and reported as counts per million. MAIT TCRs were defined by TRAV1-2 paired with TRAJ12, TRAJ20 or TRAJ33, and iNKT TCRs by TRAV10 paired with TRAJ18. VDJdb, accessed on 1 November 2021, was searched for TCRs annotated for CMV, EBV and SARS-CoV-2, and TCRs annotated for more than one antigen were excluded. TCRdb redid the processing of the public reads, applying fastp at Q25 and MiXCR, and retained in-frame beta chains. Entries that share a CDR3 protein sequence are merged under the most common genes and DNA. These V and J calls are TCRdb output, not the study's own analysis. This sample is represented by tens of thousands of distinct CDR3 sequences; roughly 15% of them were singletons. The ten largest account for roughly 4.7% of the sample.

The study was a case-control design nested within a healthcare worker cohort in London, UK, with weekly nasopharyngeal swab PCR tests and blood sampling. Between 23 and 31 March 2020, the week of the UK lockdown, healthcare workers were enrolled and then followed up weekly for as long as 16 weeks. Sequences LGHNA (CDR1) and YSLEER (CDR2) are obtained from the germline V gene. Trimming removed 5 bases from V and 5 bases from J, leaving 13 bases between the germline ends. The cysteine opens and the phenylalanine closes a CDR3 of 14 amino acids. Just CDR3 DNA is preserved here, 42 bases in frame from base 1. What the authors observed across the whole study: VDJdb matching was skewed toward anti-spike CD8 responses and likely underestimated virus-specific expansions, missing private and CD4 specificities.

The sample here was whole blood, taken at baseline. The chain couples TRBV4-3 to TRBJ2-1, with the D gene too uncertain to name. The sequence derives from an adult who was a healthcare worker with PCR-confirmed SARS-CoV-2 infection or an uninfected control (not recorded which). The CDR3 region: CASSFSGPNNEQFF. Read as DNA, the sequence is TGCGCCAGCAGCTTCTCCGGACCGAACAATGAGCAGTTCTTC.